The clone carrying this T cell receptor beta chain was detected a few times. Its antigen is unidentified. Using its own MiXCR run on the RT-PCR reads, TCRdb lists one record per CDR3 protein. This table has around 150,000 distinct CDR3 sequences, approximately 11% appearing once. The CDR3 sequence is 14 residues long. Germline V gene sequence: CDR1 KGHSH, CDR2 LQKENI. V was clipped by 6 bases and J by 4 bases; unmatched bases: 7. These data are taken from a study of response to subunit inactivated influenza vaccine. Study-wide points: Authors suggested each seasonal influenza vaccination recruits few new T cells.

This TCR was recovered from a man aged 45-65 years who received an inactivated influenza vaccine. This chain joins TRBV18 and TRBJ2-3, with TRBD1 matching 7 bases. The sequencing used non-naive T cells sorted from PBMCs, collected roughly 6 weeks after vaccination. The CDR3 bases are TGTGCCAGCTCCCGCAACAGGGGACCAGATACGCAGTATTTT. It codes for CASSRNRGPDTQYF.